The source of this TCR beta chain is a study of OX40 agonist ivuxolimab in advanced cancers. Study in general: Patients were approximately 80% male with ages roughly 20 to 80, mean 60. Points from the study as a whole: Low clonal expansion, among the lowest seen, marked partial responders at 0.1-3.0 mg/kg. Specificity for antigen went undetermined in the expanded peripheral T cells.

With respect to this clone: Its target is not known.

Germline V CDR1 and CDR2: MNHEY, SMNVEV (reference sequence). Losses at the gene ends were 3 bases for V and 9 bases for J; bases not matched to a gene: 2. This CDR3 is 13 amino acids long. Blood draws occurred at baseline, cycle 4 day 1, and cycle 7 day 1. Produced via immunoSEQ multiplex PCR; TCRdb's table is partial and in-frame only. The repertoire includes about 62,000 clones, about 85% of them detected once, and 3% to 4.5% sits in the top ten. The sample consisted of CD4+ or CD8+ T cells sorted from blood, taken in a trial of the OX40 agonist ivuxolimab. This TCR was recovered from an adult with an advanced solid tumor such as melanoma, head and neck, liver or kidney cancer. V is TRBV27 and J is TRBJ1-6, with TRBD1 matching 7 bases. The CDR3 DNA sequence: TGTGCCAGCAGTTTGACAGGGTCTTCACCCCTCCACTTT. Protein sequence: CASSLTGSSPLHF.